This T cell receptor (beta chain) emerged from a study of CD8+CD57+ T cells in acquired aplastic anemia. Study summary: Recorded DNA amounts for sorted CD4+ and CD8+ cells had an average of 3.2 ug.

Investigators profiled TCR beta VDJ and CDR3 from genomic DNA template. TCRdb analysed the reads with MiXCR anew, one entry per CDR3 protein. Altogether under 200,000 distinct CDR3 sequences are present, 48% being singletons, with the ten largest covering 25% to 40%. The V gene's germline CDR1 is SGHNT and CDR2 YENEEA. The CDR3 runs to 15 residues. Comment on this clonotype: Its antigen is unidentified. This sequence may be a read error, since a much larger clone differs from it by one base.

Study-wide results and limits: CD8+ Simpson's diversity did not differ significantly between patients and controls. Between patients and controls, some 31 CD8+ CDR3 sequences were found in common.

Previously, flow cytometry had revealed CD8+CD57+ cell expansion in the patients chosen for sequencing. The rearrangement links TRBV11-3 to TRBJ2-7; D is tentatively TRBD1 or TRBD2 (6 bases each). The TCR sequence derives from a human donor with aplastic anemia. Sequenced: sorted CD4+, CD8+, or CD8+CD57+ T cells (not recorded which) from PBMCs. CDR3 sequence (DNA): TGTGCCGGCAGCTTGGGCGGGACAACTTACTACGAGCAGTACTTC. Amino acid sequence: CAGSLGGTTYYEQYF.